The source of this TCR beta chain is a study of T cell changes during pregnancy in multiple sclerosis. Germline lookup yields CDR1 MNHEY and CDR2 SMNVEV (reference sequence). The CDR3 is 15 residues long. Losses at the gene ends were 6 bases for V and 9 bases for J; bases not matched to a gene: 7. Profiling relied on immunoSEQ multiplex PCR, and the TCRdb table lists in-frame clones only, not all of them. The table shows 95,000 to 100,000 clones, with more than 85% occurring only once. The sequencing here drew on peripheral blood, taken in the second trimester of pregnancy. This receptor was identified in a female donor with multiple sclerosis, enrolled in a pregnancy study. This rearrangement joins TRBV27 to TRBJ2-1; 14 nucleotides agree with TRBD2. The CDR3 loop reads CASRQGTSGRGEQFF. The CDR3 nucleotides are TGTGCCAGCAGACAAGGGACTAGCGGGAGAGGTGAGCAGTTCTTC.